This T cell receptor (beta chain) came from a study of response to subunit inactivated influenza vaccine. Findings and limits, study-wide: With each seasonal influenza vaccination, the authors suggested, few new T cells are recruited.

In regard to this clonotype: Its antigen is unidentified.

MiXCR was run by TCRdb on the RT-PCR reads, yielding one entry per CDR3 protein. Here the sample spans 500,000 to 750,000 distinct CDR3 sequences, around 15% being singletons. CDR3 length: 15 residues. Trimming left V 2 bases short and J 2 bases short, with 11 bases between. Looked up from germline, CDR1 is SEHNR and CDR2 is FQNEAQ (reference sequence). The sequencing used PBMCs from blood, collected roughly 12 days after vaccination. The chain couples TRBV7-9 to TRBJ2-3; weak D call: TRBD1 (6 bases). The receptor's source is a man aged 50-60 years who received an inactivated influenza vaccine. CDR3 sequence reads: CASSLRRDNTDTQYF. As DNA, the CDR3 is TGTGCCAGCAGCTTACGAAGGGACAACACAGATACGCAGTATTTT.